Sequencing of this T cell receptor (beta chain) was carried out in a study of cytomegalovirus exposure and HLA in healthy donors. Study-wide results and caveats: It was only CMV serostatus that was available as immune exposure information. TCR sequences were mostly rare, though some public TCRs occurred in many donors. The study reported that TCR beta sequences accurately predicted HLA-A and HLA-B alleles in most subjects.

CDR1 and CDR2 from the germline V gene are SSHAT and FNYEAQ (reference sequence). The CDR3 is 17 residues long. The PCR was carried out with 60 Vbeta primers and 13 Jbeta primers. TCRdb's table, derived via immunoSEQ multiplex PCR, lists solely in-frame clones and lacks some. Here the sample spans roughly 120,000 clones, around 69% being singletons. As concerns this clone: Its antigen is still unknown. A read error may produce the germline difference seen at one junction end.

This receptor was taken from a man aged 45-65 years in good health and CMV-seropositive. The chain carries TRBV7-7 and TRBJ2-2; 12 nucleotides agree with TRBD2. What was sequenced was PBMCs. As DNA, the CDR3 is TGTGCTAGCAGCTCCGCTAGCGGGAGGGCCGGAGACGGGGAGCTGTTTTTT. It is translated as CASSSASGRAGDGELFF.